This TCR beta chain was retrieved from a study of PD-L1 blockade in urothelial cancer. Looking at the study overall: Atezolizumab 1,200 mg was given intravenously every 3 weeks, starting 2014. Blood-derived samples held a median about 130,000 T cells. Blood was subjected to analysis at 3 weeks (second dose) and 6 weeks following treatment start.

The repertoire was sequenced with immunoSEQ multiplex PCR; TCRdb's copy has only in-frame clones and lacks some. The data contain tens of thousands of clones, 90% of them singletons. The sample's time point: pretreatment peripheral blood. Trimming left V 4 bases short and J 6 bases short, with 12 bases between. This CDR3 region has 13 residues. Germline CDR1 is ENHRY and CDR2 is SYGVKD. The sequence came from a man between 60 and 70 years old with urothelial cancer. The chain uses TRBV10-3 and TRBJ1-1, with D perhaps TRBD1 (5 bases). Sequenced material: PBMCs, taken around atezolizumab (anti-PD-L1) treatment. The CDR3 spells CAISGGGISEAFF. The CDR3 DNA reads as TGTGCCATCAGTGGGGGGGGGATCTCTGAAGCTTTCTTT.